Below, 7 T cell receptor beta chains from the same sample are listed, as sequenced in a study of blood T cell repertoires in COVID-19. Libraries were prepared by immunoSEQ multiplex PCR; TCRdb keeps only in-frame clonotypes and omits some of them. This sample carries about 230,000 clones, approximately 89% of them seen once, and the ten largest clones take 2.5%. Sequenced sample: PBMCs or T cells enriched from blood (not recorded which). Receptor source: a woman aged 35 to 49 with acute COVID-19.

The chain uses TRBV12-5 and TRBJ2-5; D gene ambiguous. The V and J ends lost 6 bases and 5 bases respectively, with 10 bases between them. The CDR3 runs 12 residues. Germline assignment: CDR1 LGHNT and CDR2 FRNRAP. As DNA, the CDR3 is TGTGCTAGTGGCCCTCGTCTGGAGACCCAGTACTTC. Encoded protein: CASGPRLETQYF.

The chain is built from TRBV19 and TRBJ1-5, with D perhaps matching TRBD1 (6 bases). The V gene lost 7 bases and the J gene lost 2 bases, with 18 bases spanning the gap. The CDR3 length is 16 residues. The germline CDR1 and CDR2 sequences are LNHDA and SQIVND (reference sequence). The CDR3 DNA reads TGTGCCAGTATAACAGGGACGAATTTTGGCAATCAGCCCCAGCATTTT. Its protein product is CASITGTNFGNQPQHF.

CDR3 loop: CASSLPPYEQYV. CDR3 in DNA: TGTGCCAGCAGTCTACCTCCCTACGAGCAGTACGTC. V gene TRBV27 combines with J gene TRBJ2-7; D is unresolved. CDR3 length: 12 amino acids. V was cut by 5 bases and J by 2 bases, with 7 bases left in between. Germline CDR1 reads MNHEY; CDR2 reads SMNVEV (reference sequence).

The chain recombines TRBV19 with TRBJ1-3; unclear D gene. Germline V CDR1 and CDR2: LNHDA, SQIVND (reference sequence). V lost 8 bases and J lost 4, with 9 bases in between. CDR3 length equals 12 residues. The CDR3: CASSLQGNTIYF. CDR3 sequence (DNA): TGTGCCAGTTCGTTACAGGGAAACACCATATATTTT.

The DNA for the CDR3 is TGTGCCTGGAGCCCCCTCCAGGGAGGGGCTGGGGAAAAACTGTTTTTT. This sequence encodes CAWSPLQGGAGEKLFF. V usage is TRBV30 and J usage is TRBJ1-4, with a weak D call TRBD1 (5 bases). Trimming shortened V by 3 bases and J by 8 bases, and 22 bases separated the two germline ends. Germline V lookup: CDR1 GTSNPN, CDR2 SVGIG (reference sequence). CDR3 length equals 16 residues.

The chain links TRBV10-3 to TRBJ2-2, with 9 bases fitting TRBD1. Trimming at V came to 10 bases and at J to 5 bases, leaving 8 bases not matched to a gene. CDR3 length: 14 residues. Germline CDR1 reads ENHRY; CDR2 reads SYGVKD. The CDR3, as DNA: TGTGCCACCGGGATACAGGGGGCGACCGGGGAGCTGTTTTTT. Translating gives CATGIQGATGELFF.

The V gene is TRBV2, the J gene TRBJ1-1; TRBD1 aligns across 10 bases. There are 16 residues in the CDR3. Germline V gives CDR1 SNHLY, CDR2 FYNNEI. The CDR3 is CASIRRFGTGDTEAFF. DNA of the CDR3: TGTGCATCCATTCGTCGATTTGGGACAGGGGACACTGAAGCTTTCTTT.